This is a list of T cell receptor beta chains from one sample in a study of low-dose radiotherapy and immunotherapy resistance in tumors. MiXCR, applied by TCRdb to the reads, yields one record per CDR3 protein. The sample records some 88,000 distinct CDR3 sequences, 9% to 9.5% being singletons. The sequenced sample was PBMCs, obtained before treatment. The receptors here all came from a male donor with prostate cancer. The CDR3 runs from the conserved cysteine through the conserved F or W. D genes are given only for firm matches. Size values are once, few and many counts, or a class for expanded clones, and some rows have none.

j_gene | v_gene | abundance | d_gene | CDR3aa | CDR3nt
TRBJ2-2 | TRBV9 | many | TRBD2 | CASSVGASGTTGELFF | TGTGCCAGCAGCGTAGGGGCTAGCGGGACGACCGGGGAGCTGTTTTTT
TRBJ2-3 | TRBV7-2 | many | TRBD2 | CASSLTASGRTTGYTQYF | TGTGCCAGCAGCTTAACCGCTAGCGGGAGGACCACCGGGTATACGCAGTATTTT
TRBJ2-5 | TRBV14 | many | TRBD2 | CASSQASGRGETQYF | TGTGCCAGCAGCCAAGCTAGCGGGAGAGGAGAGACCCAGTACTTC
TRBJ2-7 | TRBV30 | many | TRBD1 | CAWGTGFWEQYF | TGTGCCTGGGGGACAGGGTTTTGGGAGCAGTACTTC
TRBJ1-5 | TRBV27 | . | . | CASSWDNNSNQPQHF | TGTGCCAGCAGTTGGGATAACAATAGCAATCAGCCCCAGCATTTT
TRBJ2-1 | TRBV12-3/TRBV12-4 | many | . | CASTPFSYNEQFF | TGTGCCAGCACCCCCTTTTCCTACAATGAGCAGTTCTTC
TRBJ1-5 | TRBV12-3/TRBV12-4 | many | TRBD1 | CASSPGQGDNQPQHF | TGTGCCAGCAGTCCGGGACAGGGCGACAATCAGCCCCAGCATTTT
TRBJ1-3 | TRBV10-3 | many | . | CASGDRGSGNTIYF | TGTGCCAGCGGCGACAGAGGCTCTGGAAACACCATATATTTT
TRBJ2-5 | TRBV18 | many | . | CASSRALREVKETQYF | TGTGCCAGCTCACGAGCGCTCCGGGAAGTGAAAGAGACCCAGTACTTC
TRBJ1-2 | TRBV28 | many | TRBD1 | CASSRTGPRGYGYTF | TGTGCCAGCAGCCGGACAGGCCCCAGGGGCTATGGCTACACCTTC
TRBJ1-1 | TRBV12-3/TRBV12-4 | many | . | CASSTGLGTEAFF | TGTGCCAGCAGTACAGGGCTGGGCACTGAAGCTTTCTTT
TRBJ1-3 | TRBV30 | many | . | CAWTPTGNTIYF | TGTGCCTGGACTCCAACTGGAAACACCATATATTTT
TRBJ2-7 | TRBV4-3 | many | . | CASSQSTNSYEQYF | TGCGCCAGCAGCCAGTCGACTAACTCCTACGAGCAGTACTTC
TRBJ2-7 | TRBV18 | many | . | CASSPRHLSLELGEQYF | TGTGCCAGCTCACCACGGCACCTTTCATTGGAGTTGGGTGAGCAGTACTTC
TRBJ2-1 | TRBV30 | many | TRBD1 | CAWSTDRGENEQFF | TGTGCCTGGAGTACCGACAGGGGGGAAAATGAGCAGTTCTTC
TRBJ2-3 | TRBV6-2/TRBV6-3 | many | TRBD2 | CASSSLFLSGPDTQYF | TGTGCCAGCAGTTCCTTATTCCTTAGCGGGCCAGATACGCAGTATTTT
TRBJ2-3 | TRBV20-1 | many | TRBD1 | CSARTGEGFTDTQYF | TGCAGTGCGAGAACAGGGGAAGGGTTCACAGATACGCAGTATTTT
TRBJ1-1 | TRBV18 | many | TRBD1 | CASSPGQDPEAFF | TGTGCCAGCTCACCTGGACAGGACCCTGAAGCTTTCTTT
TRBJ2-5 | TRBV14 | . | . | CASSLPSQETQYF | TGTGCCAGCAGCCTTCCCTCCCAAGAGACCCAGTACTTC
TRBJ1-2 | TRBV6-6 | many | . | CASSERLDAYGYTF | TGTGCCAGCAGTGAGAGATTGGACGCATATGGCTACACCTTC
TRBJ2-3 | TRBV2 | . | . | CASRSRDGTDTQYF | TGTGCCAGCAGGTCCAGGGACGGTACAGATACGCAGTATTTT
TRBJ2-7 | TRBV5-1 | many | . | CASSLFSYEQYF | TGCGCCAGCAGCTTGTTCTCCTACGAGCAGTACTTC
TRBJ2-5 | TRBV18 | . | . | CASSPPVVRATQYF | TGTGCCAGCTCACCACCGGTGGTGAGAGCGACCCAGTACTTC
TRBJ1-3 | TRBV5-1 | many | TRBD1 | CASSRDRGPGNTIYF | TGCGCCAGCAGCCGGGACAGGGGGCCTGGAAACACCATATATTTT
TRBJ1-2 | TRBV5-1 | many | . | CASSADVDGYTF | TGCGCCAGCAGCGCGGACGTTGATGGCTACACCTTC
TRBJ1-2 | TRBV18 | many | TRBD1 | CASSPQGQGSYGYTF | TGTGCCAGCTCACCTCAGGGACAGGGGAGCTATGGCTACACCTTC
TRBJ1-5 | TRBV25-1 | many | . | CASRGGNQPQHF | TGTGCCAGCAGGGGCGGCAATCAGCCCCAGCATTTT
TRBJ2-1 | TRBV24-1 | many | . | CATSDLGGTAYNEQFF | TGTGCCACCAGTGACCTGGGCGGGACAGCATACAATGAGCAGTTCTTC
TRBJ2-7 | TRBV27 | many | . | CASTSLRPAGLYYEQYF | TGTGCCAGCACCAGTCTTCGGCCAGCGGGCCTGTACTACGAGCAGTACTTC
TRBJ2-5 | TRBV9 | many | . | CASSVDNRETQYF | TGTGCCAGCAGCGTAGATAATCGGGAGACCCAGTACTTC
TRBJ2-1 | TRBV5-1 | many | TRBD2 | CASSLAGVSYNEQFF | TGTGCCAGCAGTTTAGCGGGAGTCTCCTACAATGAGCAGTTCTTC
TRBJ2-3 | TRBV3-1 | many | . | CASSHLGGDTQYF | TGTGCCAGCAGCCACCTAGGCGGAGATACGCAGTATTTT
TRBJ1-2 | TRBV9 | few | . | CASSGGDYGYTF | TGTGCCAGCAGCGGGGGGGACTATGGCTACACCTTC
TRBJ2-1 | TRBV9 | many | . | CASSPRLSGAYNEQFF | TGTGCCAGCAGCCCCCGACTGAGCGGAGCGTACAATGAGCAGTTCTTC
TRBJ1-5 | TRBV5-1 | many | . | CASSLAPGANQPQHF | TGCGCCAGCAGCTTGGCCCCGGGGGCAAACCAGCCCCAGCATTTT
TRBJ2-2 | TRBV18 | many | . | CASSPNWGPGELFF | TGTGCCAGCTCACCAAACTGGGGTCCCGGGGAGCTGTTTTTT
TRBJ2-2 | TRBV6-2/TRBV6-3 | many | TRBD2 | CASSYRTSGRGTGELFF | TGTGCCAGCAGTTACCGGACTAGCGGGAGAGGTACCGGGGAGCTGTTTTTT
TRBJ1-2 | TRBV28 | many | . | CATETEAYNYGYTF | TGTGCCACCGAGACAGAGGCTTACAACTATGGCTACACCTTC
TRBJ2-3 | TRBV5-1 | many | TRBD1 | CASSSGQPTDTQYF | TGCGCCAGCAGTTCGGGACAGCCCACAGATACGCAGTATTTT
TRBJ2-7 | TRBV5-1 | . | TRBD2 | CASSRTTSGPSYEQYF | TGCGCCAGCAGTCGCACAACTAGCGGGCCGTCCTACGAGCAGTACTTC
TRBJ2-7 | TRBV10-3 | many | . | CAISDGYTYEQYF | TGTGCCATCAGTGACGGGTACACCTACGAGCAGTACTTC
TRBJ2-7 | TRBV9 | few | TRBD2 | CASSVSGLAGADEQYF | TGTGCCAGCAGCGTATCAGGACTAGCGGGAGCCGACGAGCAGTACTTC
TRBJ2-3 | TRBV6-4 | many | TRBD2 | CAKKREPDTQYF | TGTGCCAAAAAGCGGGAGCCGGATACGCAGTATTTT
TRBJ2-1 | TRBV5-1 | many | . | CASSLEGFEQFF | TGCGCCAGCAGCTTGGAGGGATTTGAGCAGTTCTTC
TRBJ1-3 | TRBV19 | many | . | CASSVRQAHSGNTIYF | TGTGCCAGTAGTGTCAGACAGGCTCACTCTGGAAACACCATATATTTT
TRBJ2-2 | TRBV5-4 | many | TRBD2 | CASSLKLAGASGGELFF | TGTGCCAGCAGCTTGAAACTAGCGGGAGCGTCTGGCGGGGAGCTGTTTTTT
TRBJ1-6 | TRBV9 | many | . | CASSAQGGNSPLHF | TGTGCCAGCAGCGCCCAGGGTGGGAATTCACCCCTCCACTTT
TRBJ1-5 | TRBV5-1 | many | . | CASSLGQNQPQHF | TGCGCCAGCAGCTTGGGACAAAATCAGCCCCAGCATTTT
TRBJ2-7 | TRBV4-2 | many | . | CASSQDDPEIDEQYF | TGTGCCAGCAGCCAAGATGACCCCGAAATCGACGAGCAGTACTTC
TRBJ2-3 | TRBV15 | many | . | CATSRGVEVTDTQYF | TGTGCCACCAGCAGAGGCGTGGAAGTGACAGATACGCAGTATTTT
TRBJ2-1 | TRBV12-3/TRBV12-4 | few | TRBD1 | CASSLIQGYYNEQFF | TGTGCCAGCAGTTTAATACAGGGGTATTACAATGAGCAGTTCTTC
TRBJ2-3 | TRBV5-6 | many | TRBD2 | CASSRRGAGVADTQYF | TGTGCCAGCAGCCGGCGTGGGGCGGGAGTGGCAGATACGCAGTATTTT
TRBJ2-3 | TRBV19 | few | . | CASSRWADTQYF | TGTGCCAGTAGTAGGTGGGCGGATACGCAGTATTTT
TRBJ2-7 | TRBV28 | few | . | CASSQPSSGTNF | TGTGCCAGCAGTCAGCCCAGCTCCGGGACAAACTTC
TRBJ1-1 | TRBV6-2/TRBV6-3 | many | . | CASGDDSLRNTEAFF | TGTGCCAGCGGAGATGATTCACTGAGAAACACTGAAGCTTTCTTT